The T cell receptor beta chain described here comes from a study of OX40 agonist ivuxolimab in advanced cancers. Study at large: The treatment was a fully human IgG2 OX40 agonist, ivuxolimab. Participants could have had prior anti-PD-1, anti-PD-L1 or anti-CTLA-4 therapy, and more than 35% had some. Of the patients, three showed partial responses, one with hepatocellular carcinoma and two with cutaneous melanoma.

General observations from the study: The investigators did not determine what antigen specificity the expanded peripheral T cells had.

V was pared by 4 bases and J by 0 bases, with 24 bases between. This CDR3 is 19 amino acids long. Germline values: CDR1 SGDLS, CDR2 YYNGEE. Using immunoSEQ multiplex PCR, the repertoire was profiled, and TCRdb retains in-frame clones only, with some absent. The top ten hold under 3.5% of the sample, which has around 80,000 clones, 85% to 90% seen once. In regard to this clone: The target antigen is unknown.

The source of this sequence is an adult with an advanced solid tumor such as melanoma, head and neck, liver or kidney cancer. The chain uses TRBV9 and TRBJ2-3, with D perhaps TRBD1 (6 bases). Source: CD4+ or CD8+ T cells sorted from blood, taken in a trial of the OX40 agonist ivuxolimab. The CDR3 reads CASSPQLTGHLPSTDTQYF. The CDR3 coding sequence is TGTGCCAGCAGCCCACAACTAACGGGACACCTACCTAGCACAGATACGCAGTATTTT.